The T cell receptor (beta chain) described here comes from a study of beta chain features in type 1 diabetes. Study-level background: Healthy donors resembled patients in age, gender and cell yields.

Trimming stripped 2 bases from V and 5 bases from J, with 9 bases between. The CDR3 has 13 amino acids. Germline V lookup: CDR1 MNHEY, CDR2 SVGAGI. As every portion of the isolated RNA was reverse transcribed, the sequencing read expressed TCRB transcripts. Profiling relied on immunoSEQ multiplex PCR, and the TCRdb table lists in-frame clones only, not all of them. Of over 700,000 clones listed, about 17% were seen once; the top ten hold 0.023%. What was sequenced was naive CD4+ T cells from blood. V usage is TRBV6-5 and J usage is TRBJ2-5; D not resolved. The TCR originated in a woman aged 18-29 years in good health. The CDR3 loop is CASSYRHQETQYF. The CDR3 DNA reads TGTGCCAGCAGTTACCGACATCAGGAGACCCAGTACTTC.